The T cell receptor beta chain described here comes from a study of shared clonotypes between healthy human individuals. For the study at large: CD8 memory received one plate per donor, CD8 naive two, CD4 memory three and CD4 naive three. Whole-study findings and limits: The authors sampled blood alone, and tissue repertoires likely differ. Among non-shared clonotypes, generation probabilities were lower than among those shared by all four donors.

TCRdb keeps only in-frame clones here, not all; method: immunoSEQ multiplex PCR. The data show over 1.4 million clones, with more than 95% seen just once and roughly 1.2% held by the top ten. V was clipped by 0 bases and J by 3 bases, with 12 bases between them. The CDR3 runs to 15 residues. Germline V lookup: CDR1 SGHNT, CDR2 YYREEE (reference sequence). A word on this clone: Antigen specificity is unknown.

Sequenced material: naive CD4+ T cells sorted from blood. Subset here: CD45RA+ positively selected. The receptor was isolated from a man aged 25 to 45 in good health. The chain combines TRBV5-4 with TRBJ2-5; D might be TRBD1 (6 bases). CDR3 DNA sequence: TGTGCCAGCAGCTTGGGGGCCAGGGGAAAAGAGACCCAGTACTTC. Translation: CASSLGARGKETQYF.